These T cell receptor beta chains were read from a single sample in a study of shared clonotypes between healthy human individuals. Sequencing was performed with immunoSEQ multiplex PCR; in TCRdb, only in-frame clones are kept and a portion is missing. The sample shows over 950,000 clones, around three quarters of them seen only once. The specimen sequenced was memory CD4+ T cells from PBMCs. The receptors come from a man aged 18 to 29 in good health. Some clones in this sample may be carry-over from other donors' samples. The CDR3 runs from the conserved cysteine through the conserved F or W. The D gene is left open where the match is weak. Rows give clone size only sometimes, using once, few, many, or a class for an expanded clone.

length	V	D	J	size	DNA	CDR3
15	TRBV2	TRBD1	TRBJ2-4	few	TGTGCCAGCAGTGAACTGGGACAGGGGGCCGACATTCAGTACTTC	CASSELGQGADIQYF
14	TRBV5-1	-	TRBJ1-1	-	TGCGCCAGCAGCTTGGGTGGGGGACGCACTGAAGCTTTCTTT	CASSLGGGRTEAFF
16	TRBV18	TRBD2	TRBJ2-3	few	TGTGCCAGCTCGGAACGGGTAGCGGGAGGTGGAGATACGCAGTATTTT	CASSERVAGGGDTQYF
11	TRBV29-1	TRBD1	TRBJ1-2	-	TGCAGCGTCGGACAGGGAGGCGGCTACACCTTC	CSVGQGGGYTF
12	TRBV19	-	TRBJ1-5	-	TGTGCCTCGGAGGGTAGCAATCAGCCCCAGCATTTT	CASEGSNQPQHF
16	TRBV27	TRBD1	TRBJ2-3	few	TGTGCCAGCAGTTTCCGGGACAGGGGGCGGCCAGATACGCAGTATTTT	CASSFRDRGRPDTQYF
13	TRBV10-3	TRBD1	TRBJ2-5	-	TGTGCCATCACAGGGGGCCTTGGGGAGACCCAGTACTTC	CAITGGLGETQYF
15	TRBV4-1	TRBD2	TRBJ2-5	-	TGCGCCAGCAACCCGTCGGGGGGAGGCCGGGAGACCCAGTACTTC	CASNPSGGGRETQYF
18	TRBV2	-	TRBJ1-5	-	TGTGCCAGCAGGAAAGGGGACATGGACTATATTAGCAATCAGCCCCAGCATTTT	CASRKGDMDYISNQPQHF
15	TRBV28	-	TRBJ2-4	-	TGTGCCAGTGGGGCGGTTGGGATAGCCAAAAACATTCAGTACTTC	CASGAVGIAKNIQYF
14	TRBV28	TRBD2	TRBJ2-7	-	TGTGCCAGCAGTTTACTAGCGGAAACCTACGAGCAGTACTTC	CASSLLAETYEQYF
16	TRBV7-7	-	TRBJ2-1	-	TGTGCCAGCAGCCCCGGGGGAGGGGGCGCCTACAATGAGCAGTTCTTC	CASSPGGGGAYNEQFF
16	TRBV7-8	-	TRBJ1-4	-	TGTGCCAGCAGCTTACCCACGGGACGGCCCTATGAAAAACTGTTTTTT	CASSLPTGRPYEKLFF
14	TRBV5-6	-	TRBJ1-4	once	TGTGCCAGCAGCTCGGCGGGGGGTAATGAAAAACTGTTTTTT	CASSSAGGNEKLFF
14	TRBV2	-	TRBJ1-5	few	TGTGCCAGCAGTGACAGGGCTAGGACTCAGCCCCAGCATTTT	CASSDRARTQPQHF